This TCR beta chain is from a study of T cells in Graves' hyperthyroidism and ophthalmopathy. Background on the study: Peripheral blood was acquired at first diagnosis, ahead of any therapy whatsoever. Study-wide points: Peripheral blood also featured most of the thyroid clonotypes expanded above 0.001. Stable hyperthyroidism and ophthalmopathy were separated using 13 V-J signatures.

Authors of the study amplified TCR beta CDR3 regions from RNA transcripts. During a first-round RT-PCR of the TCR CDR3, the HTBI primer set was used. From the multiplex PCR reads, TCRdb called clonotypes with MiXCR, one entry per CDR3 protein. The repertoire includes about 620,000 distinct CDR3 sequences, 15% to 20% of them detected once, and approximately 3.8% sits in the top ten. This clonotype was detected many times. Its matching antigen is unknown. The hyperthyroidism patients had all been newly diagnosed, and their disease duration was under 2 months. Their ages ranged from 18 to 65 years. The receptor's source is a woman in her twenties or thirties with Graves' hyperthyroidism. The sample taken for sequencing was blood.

The CDR3 region has the DNA TGTGCCAGCAGTGACGGACAGGCAGGGCCTAATGAGCAGTTCTTC. Encoded protein: CASSDGQAGPNEQFF. The rearrangement joins TRBV6-2 or TRBV6-3 to TRBJ2-1; 7 bases align to TRBD1. The CDR3 extends over 15 amino acids. The germline CDR1 and CDR2 sequences are MNHEY and SVGEGT. Losses at the gene ends were 5 bases for V and 7 bases for J; bases not matched to a gene: 11.